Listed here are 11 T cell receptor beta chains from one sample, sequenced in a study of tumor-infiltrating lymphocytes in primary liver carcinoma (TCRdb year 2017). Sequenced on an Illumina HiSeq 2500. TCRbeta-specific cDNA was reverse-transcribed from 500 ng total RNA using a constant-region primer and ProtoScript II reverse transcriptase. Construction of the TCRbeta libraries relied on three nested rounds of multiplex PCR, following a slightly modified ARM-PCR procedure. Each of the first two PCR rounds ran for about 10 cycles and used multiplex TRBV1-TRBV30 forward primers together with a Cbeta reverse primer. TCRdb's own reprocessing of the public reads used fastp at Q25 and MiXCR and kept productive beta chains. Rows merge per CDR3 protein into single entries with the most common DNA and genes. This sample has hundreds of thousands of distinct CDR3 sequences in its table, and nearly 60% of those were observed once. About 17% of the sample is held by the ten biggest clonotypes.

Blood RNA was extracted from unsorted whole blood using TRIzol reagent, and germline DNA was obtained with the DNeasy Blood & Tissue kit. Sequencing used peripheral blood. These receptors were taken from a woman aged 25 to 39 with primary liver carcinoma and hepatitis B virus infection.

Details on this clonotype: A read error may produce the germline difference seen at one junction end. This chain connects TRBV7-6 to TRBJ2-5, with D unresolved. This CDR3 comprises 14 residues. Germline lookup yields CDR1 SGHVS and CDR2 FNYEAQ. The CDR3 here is CARSLSPDQETQYF. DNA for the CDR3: TGTGCCAGGAGCTTGTCCCCGGATCAAGAGACCCAGTACTTC. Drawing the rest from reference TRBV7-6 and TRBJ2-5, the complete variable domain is GAGVSQSPRYKVTKRGQDVALRCDPISGHVSLYWYRQALGQGPEFLTYFNYEAQQDKSGLPNDRFSAERPEGSISTLTIQRTEQRDSAMYRCARSLSPDQETQYFGPGTRLLVL.

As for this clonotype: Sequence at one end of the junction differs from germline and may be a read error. The CDR3 sequence: CVSSLAGTSYEQYF. DNA for the CDR3: TGTGTCAGCAGCTTAGCCGGGACTAGCTACGAGCAGTACTTC. This chain connects TRBV7-8 to TRBJ2-7; the match to TRBD2 covers 8 bases. The CDR3 is made up of 14 amino acids. Germline V gives CDR1 SGHVS, CDR2 FQNEAQ.

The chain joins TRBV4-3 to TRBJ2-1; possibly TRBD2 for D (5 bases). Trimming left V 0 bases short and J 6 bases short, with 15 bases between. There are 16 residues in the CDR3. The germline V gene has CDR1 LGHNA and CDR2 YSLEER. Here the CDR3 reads CASSQEGSREVNEQFF. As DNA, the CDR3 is TGCGCCAGCAGCCAAGAAGGGAGCCGAGAGGTCAATGAGCAGTTCTTC.

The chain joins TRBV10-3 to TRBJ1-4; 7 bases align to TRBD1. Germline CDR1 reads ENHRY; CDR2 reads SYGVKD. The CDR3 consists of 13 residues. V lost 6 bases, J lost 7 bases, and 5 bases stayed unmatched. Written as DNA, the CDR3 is TGTGCCATCAGGGGACAGCAAAGTGAAAAACTGTTTTTT. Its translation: CAIRGQQSEKLFF.

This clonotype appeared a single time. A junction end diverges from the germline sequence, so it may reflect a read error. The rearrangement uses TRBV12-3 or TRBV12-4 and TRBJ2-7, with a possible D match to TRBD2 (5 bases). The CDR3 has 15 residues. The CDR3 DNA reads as TGTGCCAGCAGCCTAACGTCGAGGGCCTTCGACGAGGAGTACTTC. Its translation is CASSLTSRAFDEEYF.

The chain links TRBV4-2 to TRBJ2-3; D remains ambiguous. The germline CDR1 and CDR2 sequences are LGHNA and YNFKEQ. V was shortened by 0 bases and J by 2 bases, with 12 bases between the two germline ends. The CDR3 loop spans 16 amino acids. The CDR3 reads CASSQDTAKLTDTQYF. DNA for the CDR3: TGTGCCAGCAGCCAAGATACAGCGAAACTCACAGATACGCAGTATTTT.

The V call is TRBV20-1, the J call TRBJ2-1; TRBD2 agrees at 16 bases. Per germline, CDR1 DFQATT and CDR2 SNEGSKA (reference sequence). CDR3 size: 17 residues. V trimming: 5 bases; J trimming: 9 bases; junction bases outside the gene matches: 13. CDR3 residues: CSAAPPGTSGRASEQFF. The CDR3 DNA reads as TGCAGTGCTGCGCCACCAGGGACTAGCGGGAGGGCCAGTGAGCAGTTCTTC.

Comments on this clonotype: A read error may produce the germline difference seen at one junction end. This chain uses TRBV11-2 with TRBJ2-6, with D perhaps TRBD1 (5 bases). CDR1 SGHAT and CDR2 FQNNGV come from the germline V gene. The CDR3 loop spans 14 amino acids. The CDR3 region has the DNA TGTGCCAGCAGCTTCACAGTTGGGGCCAACGTCCTGACATTC. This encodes CASSFTVGANVLTF.

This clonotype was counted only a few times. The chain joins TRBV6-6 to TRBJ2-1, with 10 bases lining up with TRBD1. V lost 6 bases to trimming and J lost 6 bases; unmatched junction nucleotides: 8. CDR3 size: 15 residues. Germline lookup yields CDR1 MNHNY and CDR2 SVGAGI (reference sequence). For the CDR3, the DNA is TGTGCCAGCAGAGGGAGACAGGGGGCTAGCAATGAGCAGTTCTTC. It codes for CASRGRQGASNEQFF.

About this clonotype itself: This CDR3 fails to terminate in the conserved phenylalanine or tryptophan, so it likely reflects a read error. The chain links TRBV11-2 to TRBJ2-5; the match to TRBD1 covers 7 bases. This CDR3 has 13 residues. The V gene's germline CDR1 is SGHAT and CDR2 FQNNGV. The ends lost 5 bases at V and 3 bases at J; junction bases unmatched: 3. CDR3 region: CASSQDREETQYL. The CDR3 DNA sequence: TGTGCCAGCAGCCAAGACAGGGAAGAGACCCAGTACCTC.

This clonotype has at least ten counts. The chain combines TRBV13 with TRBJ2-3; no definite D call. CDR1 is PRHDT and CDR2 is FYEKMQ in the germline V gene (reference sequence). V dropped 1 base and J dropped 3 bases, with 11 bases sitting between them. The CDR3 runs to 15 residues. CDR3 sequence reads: CASSLAASWTDTQYF. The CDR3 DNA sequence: TGTGCCAGCAGCTTAGCTGCTAGTTGGACAGATACGCAGTATTTT.